These 22 T cell receptor beta chains share one sample of origin, sequenced in a study of regulatory T cells in long-lasting Graves disease. Time point indicated: persistent/refractory GD, antithyroid drugs over 5 years with positive TRAb. There was RNA extracted from PBMCs, and the TCR library was made from it. CDR3 regions were amplified by Arm-PCR using iRepertoire HTBI primers to build TCR beta libraries. A single record per CDR3 protein comes from TCRdb applying MiXCR to the multiplex PCR reads. The table has roughly 470,000 distinct CDR3 sequences, around 20% seen once. The sample here was peripheral blood mononuclear cells (PBMCs), taken when the disease was refractory, from a patient treated with antithyroid drugs. The receptor source for this set is a female donor with Graves disease.

The chain links TRBV20-1 to TRBJ2-2; D ambiguous. CDR1 and CDR2 (germline): DFQATT, SNEGSKA (reference sequence). V was trimmed by 7 bases and J by 6 bases, leaving 3 bases between them. The CDR3 length is 9 residues. Here the CDR3 reads CSGPGELFF. CDR3 bases: TGCAGTGGCCCCGGGGAGCTGTTTTTT.

This chain connects TRBV18 to TRBJ2-3; tentatively, D is TRBD2 (6 bases). Trimming left V 1 base short and J 6 bases short, with 17 bases between. Germline V gives CDR1 KGHSH, CDR2 LQKENI. This CDR3 spans 16 amino acids. CDR3 in DNA: TGTGCCAGCTCACCACTAGCGGCGCCCAGGGTGGATACGCAGTATTTT. It translates to CASSPLAAPRVDTQYF.

This clonotype has ten or more counts. V usage is TRBV5-1 and J usage is TRBJ1-1; D is ambiguous. The germline CDR1 and CDR2 sequences are SGHRS and YFSETQ. This CDR3 region has 13 residues. V dropped 0 bases and J dropped 5 bases, with 8 bases sitting between them. CDR3 amino acids: CASSLGWETEAFF. In DNA form, the CDR3 reads TGCGCCAGCAGCTTGGGCTGGGAAACTGAAGCTTTCTTT.

The V gene is TRBV3-1, the J gene TRBJ1-2; D is undetermined. Per germline, CDR1 LGHDT and CDR2 YNNKEL (reference sequence). V was cut by 0 bases and J by 2 bases, with 13 bases left in between. The CDR3 has 16 amino acids. The CDR3 loop is CASSQELLRTNYGYTF. The DNA for the CDR3 is TGTGCCAGCAGCCAAGAACTGTTGAGGACGAACTATGGCTACACCTTC.

Notes on this clonotype: A much larger clone sits a single nucleotide away, making a read error possible. This chain links TRBV9 with TRBJ2-2; D call uncertain. V lost 4 bases and J lost 0, with 7 bases in between. Germline CDR1 is SGDLS and CDR2 is YYNGEE. This CDR3 is built from 14 residues. The CDR3 here is CASSQAPNTGELFF. DNA of the CDR3: TGTGCCAGCAGCCAAGCTCCGAACACCGGGGAGCTGTTTTTT.

At least ten counts were recorded for this clonotype. The chain uses TRBV11-2 and TRBJ1-2; 8 nucleotides line up with TRBD1. CDR1 is SGHAT, CDR2 FQNNGV, per germline. CDR3 length equals 13 residues. V shed 2 bases and J 10 bases; nucleotides not matched to a gene: 6. DNA of the CDR3: TGTGCCAGCAGCTTAACGGCAGGGGGCCACTACACCTTC. Encoded protein: CASSLTAGGHYTF.

This chain joins TRBV9 and TRBJ2-7, with TRBD1 identical over 7 bases. V trimming: 0 bases; J trimming: 4 bases; junction bases outside the gene matches: 4. CDR1 SGDLS and CDR2 YYNGEE come from the germline V gene. The CDR3 has 14 residues. CDR3 coding DNA: TGTGCCAGCAGCGTAGTTGAGGACAGGTACGAGCAGTACTTC. Protein sequence: CASSVVEDRYEQYF.

The chain is built from TRBV5-1 and TRBJ1-4; a possible D gene is TRBD1 (6 bases). V lost 4 bases to trimming and J lost 5 bases, with 15 bases between them. The CDR3 covers 15 residues. The germline V gene has CDR1 SGHRS and CDR2 YFSETQ. The CDR3 region has the DNA TGCGCCAGCAGCCCCGGTGGGACAAAGAATGAAAAACTGTTTTTT. Translation: CASSPGGTKNEKLFF.

This clonotype was counted between two and nine times. The rearrangement links TRBV10-3 to TRBJ1-3, with TRBD1 as a possible D gene (5 bases). The CDR3 totals 15 residues. Trimming took 3 bases from V and 0 from J, leaving 9 bases between them. The germline CDR1 and CDR2 sequences are ENHRY and SYGVKD. CDR3 nucleotide sequence: TGTGCCATCAGTGACGGGACCAACTCTGGAAACACCATATATTTT. Protein sequence: CAISDGTNSGNTIYF.

In regard to this clonotype: One base away lies a much larger clone, so this may be a sequencing read error. The V call is TRBV11-3, the J call TRBJ2-5; no clear D. CDR3 length: 16 amino acids. The V gene's germline CDR1 is SGHNT and CDR2 YENEEA. The CDR3 coding sequence is TGTGCCGGCAGCTTAGAGGCGTCGGGTTGGGCGGAGACCCAGTACTTC. Translating it yields CAGSLEASGWAETQYF.

This clonotype has more than one count but fewer than ten. The J gene is TRBJ2-5, the V gene TRBV7-9, with unresolved D. The CDR3 extends over 13 amino acids. Trimming cost V 4 bases and J 6 bases, with 12 bases left between them. Germline V gene sequence: CDR1 SEHNR, CDR2 FQNEAQ (reference sequence). CDR3 bases: TGTGCCAGCAGCTCGACGTTTGGGCAGACCCAGTACTTC. Protein: CASSSTFGQTQYF.

This clonotype has ten or more counts. The V call is TRBV7-8, the J call TRBJ1-5; 7 nucleotides line up with TRBD1. Looked up from germline, CDR1 is SGHVS and CDR2 is FQNEAQ. V shed 1 base, J shed 10 bases, and the junction held 10 bases outside the gene matches. The CDR3 runs 15 residues. CDR3 nucleotide sequence: TGTGCCAGCAGCTTAGAGGTAGGGGGCAATAAACCCCAGCATTTT. Amino acid sequence: CASSLEVGGNKPQHF.

This clonotype appeared a few times. The chain is built from TRBV7-2 and TRBJ2-3, with 8 bases that match TRBD2. J gave up 1 base and V 4 bases, and 13 bases lay outside the gene matches. Germline V gene sequence: CDR1 SGHTA, CDR2 FQGNSA. This CDR3 spans 18 amino acids. Here the CDR3 reads CASSSGVSGSVGTDTQYF. The CDR3 DNA sequence: TGTGCCAGCAGCTCAGGGGTAAGCGGGAGTGTTGGCACAGATACGCAGTATTTT.

On this clonotype: Being one base from a much bigger clone, this may be a read error. The chain combines TRBV6-1 with TRBJ2-7; 14 positions agree with TRBD2. J gave up 2 bases and V 6 bases, and 0 bases lay outside the gene matches. The CDR3 runs 14 residues. Germline CDR1 MNHNS, CDR2 SASEGT. CDR3 protein: CASRTSGGAYEQYF. CDR3 in DNA: TGTGCCAGCAGGACTAGCGGGGGGGCCTACGAGCAGTACTTC.

This clonotype was seen at least ten times. The chain employs TRBV28 and TRBJ1-1; D unresolved. The V gene's germline CDR1 is MDHEN and CDR2 SYDVKM. V lost 7 bases and J 8 bases, leaving 11 bases between the germline ends. This CDR3 contains 11 residues. The CDR3 DNA sequence: TGTGCCAGCATCTCCGGGAGGGAAGCTTTCTTT. It encodes CASISGREAFF.

Notes on this clonotype: A read error may produce the germline difference seen at one junction end. The J gene is TRBJ2-6, the V gene TRBV6-1; D is possibly TRBD1 (6 bases). Germline CDR1 MNHNS, CDR2 SASEGT. The CDR3 loop spans 15 amino acids. CDR3 in amino acids: CASRTGGSRANVLTF. Here the CDR3 DNA reads TGTGCCAGCAGGACAGGAGGCTCTAGGGCCAACGTCCTGACTTTC.

This clonotype occurred many times. This rearrangement joins TRBV20-1 to TRBJ2-7, with TRBD1 as a possible D gene (6 bases). From germline, CDR1 is DFQATT and CDR2 SNEGSKA (reference sequence). V lost 0 bases to trimming and J lost 6 bases, with 9 bases between them. The CDR3 consists of 12 residues. This CDR3 reads CSAREGAGEQYF. CDR3 sequence (DNA): TGCAGTGCTAGAGAGGGGGCTGGCGAGCAGTACTTC.

A few counts support this clonotype. The V call is TRBV6-2 or TRBV6-3, the J call TRBJ1-1, with 9 bases aligning to TRBD1. Trimming removed 6 bases from V and 3 bases from J; junction bases left unmatched: 8. The CDR3 is 15 residues long. The V gene's germline CDR1 is MNHEY and CDR2 SVGEGT. In DNA, the CDR3 is TGTGCCAGCAGGCCGGGACAGGGTCTCTACACTGAAGCTTTCTTT. Protein product: CASRPGQGLYTEAFF.

This clonotype came up many times. V and J are TRBV7-2 and TRBJ1-1; D gene ambiguous. The CDR3 covers 13 residues. The germline V gene encodes CDR1 SGHTA and CDR2 FQGNSA. V was trimmed by 5 bases and J by 3 bases, leaving 10 bases between them. The CDR3 loop is CASSRRLDTEAFF. As DNA, the CDR3 is TGTGCCAGCAGCCGGAGGTTAGACACTGAAGCTTTCTTT.

This clonotype was found many times. The chain joins TRBV20-1 to TRBJ2-4; 9 bases are shared with TRBD1. Looked up from germline, CDR1 is DFQATT and CDR2 is SNEGSKA (reference sequence). V was clipped by 6 bases and J by 11 bases; unmatched bases: 5. The length of the CDR3 is 11 residues. CDR3 sequence reads: CSASGTGLQYF. CDR3 nucleotide sequence: TGCAGTGCGAGTGGGACAGGGCTTCAGTACTTC.

This clonotype was found many times. The V gene is TRBV20-1, the J gene TRBJ2-7; 9 positions match TRBD1. Per the germline V gene, CDR1 is DFQATT and CDR2 is SNEGSKA (reference sequence). The CDR3 runs 15 residues. The ends lost 6 bases at V and 2 bases at J; junction bases unmatched: 11. Here the CDR3 DNA reads TGCAGTGCGATCTTCCCGGGACAGGGAACCTACGAGCAGTACTTC. The encoded protein is CSAIFPGQGTYEQYF.

This clonotype was seen at least ten times. The V and J genes are TRBV12-3 or TRBV12-4 and TRBJ1-6, with D tentatively TRBD1 (5 bases). The length of the CDR3 is 13 residues. The ends were cut back, 7 bases at V and 9 bases at J, with 13 bases in the middle. CDR3 in amino acids: CASTLGGFSPLHF. CDR3 bases: TGTGCCAGCACTCTGGGGGGGTTTTCACCCCTCCACTTT.